A selection of T cell receptor beta chains follows, all from one sample in a study of identical twins. TCRdb reprocessed the 5' RACE reads via MiXCR and lists one record per CDR3 protein. The sample has approximately 500,000 distinct CDR3 sequences, 20% to 30% seen once; the top ten hold around 3%. Separately, the same data were catalogued under a study of T cells expressing NK-cell markers.

Sequencing input: CD4+ T cells sorted from blood. These receptors were obtained from a woman aged 18-29 years in good health. Both conserved end residues are part of each CDR3. The D gene is left open where the match is weak. Where a row states a size, it is once, few, many or the class of an expanded clone; other rows omit it.

D,V,J,size,CDR3,DNA
TRBD1,TRBV12-3/TRBV12-4,TRBJ1-1,NA,CASSFSPGQGRDTEAFF,TGTGCCAGCAGTTTCTCCCCGGGACAGGGGAGGGACACTGAAGCTTTCTTT
NA,TRBV6-1,TRBJ2-5,few,CASSSRGLGETQYF,TGTGCCAGCAGTAGCAGGGGATTAGGGGAGACCCAGTACTTC
NA,TRBV5-6,TRBJ1-1,NA,CASSLMGEWTEAFF,TGTGCCAGCAGCTTAATGGGTGAATGGACTGAAGCTTTCTTT
TRBD1,TRBV6-2/TRBV6-3,TRBJ2-1,once,CASSHRDRGGFF,TGTGCCAGCAGTCACCGGGACAGGGGGGGGTTCTTC
NA,TRBV7-2,TRBJ2-2,few,CASSLSIGSGELFF,TGTGCCAGCAGCTTATCGATAGGATCCGGGGAGCTGTTTTTT
NA,TRBV7-9,TRBJ2-2,NA,CASSSMRVVGELFF,TGTGCCAGCAGCTCAATGAGGGTCGTCGGGGAGCTGTTTTTT
TRBD2,TRBV20-1,TRBJ2-3,many,CSASSGRGTDTQYF,TGCAGTGCTAGTAGCGGGAGGGGCACAGATACGCAGTATTTT
TRBD1,TRBV12-3/TRBV12-4,TRBJ1-1,NA,CASGRRDRGAFF,TGTGCCAGCGGACGCCGGGACAGGGGTGCTTTCTTT
NA,TRBV20-1,TRBJ2-5,NA,CSAIQTGKETQYF,TGCAGTGCTATTCAGACGGGTAAAGAGACCCAGTACTTC
NA,TRBV5-1,TRBJ1-1,few,CASSLPQGTAFF,TGCGCCAGCAGCTTGCCCCAGGGGACGGCTTTCTTT
TRBD2,TRBV11-3,TRBJ2-3,NA,CASSAGLVSTDTQYF,TGTGCCAGCAGCGCCGGACTAGTCTCCACAGATACGCAGTATTTT
TRBD1,TRBV18,TRBJ1-5,NA,CASSPRGQENQPQHF,TGTGCCAGCTCACCTCGGGGACAGGAGAATCAGCCCCAGCATTTT
NA,TRBV5-1,TRBJ2-1,few,CASSLYLAQTYNEQFF,TGCGCCAGCAGCTTGTATCTGGCCCAAACCTACAATGAGCAGTTCTTC
NA,TRBV29-1,TRBJ2-3,few,CSVDREDTQYF,TGCAGCGTTGACAGGGAAGATACGCAGTATTTT
TRBD1,TRBV5-1,TRBJ2-1,few,CASSLLSAGTVYNEQFF,TGCGCCAGCAGCCTCTTATCAGCCGGGACAGTATACAATGAGCAGTTCTTC
NA,TRBV5-1,TRBJ2-2,many,CASSLVTNTGELFF,TGCGCCAGCAGCTTGGTAACGAACACCGGGGAGCTGTTTTTT
NA,TRBV6-1,TRBJ1-1,NA,CASRDPGRGNTEAFF,TGTGCCAGCAGGGACCCGGGCCGGGGAAACACTGAAGCTTTCTTT
TRBD1,TRBV18,TRBJ2-3,NA,CASSRNGQGATDTQYF,TGTGCCAGCTCACGAAACGGACAGGGGGCTACAGATACGCAGTATTTT
TRBD2,TRBV2,TRBJ2-3,NA,CASSELAGGPGTQYF,TGTGCCAGCAGTGAACTAGCGGGGGGGCCGGGTACGCAGTATTTT
TRBD1,TRBV7-9,TRBJ2-5,few,CASSLYDRVGETQYF,TGTGCCAGCAGCTTATACGACAGGGTAGGGGAGACCCAGTACTTC
NA,TRBV30,TRBJ2-3,NA,CAWSTAADTQYF,TGTGCCTGGAGTACGGCGGCCGATACGCAGTATTTT
TRBD2,TRBV4-3,TRBJ2-3,NA,CASSQEGTSGRANKDTQYF,TGCGCCAGCAGCCAAGAAGGAACTAGCGGGAGGGCCAATAAGGATACGCAGTATTTT
NA,TRBV12-3/TRBV12-4,TRBJ1-1,NA,CASRLEHAEAFF,TGTGCCAGCAGATTAGAACACGCTGAAGCTTTCTTT
TRBD2,TRBV24-1,TRBJ2-3,NA,CATSDRTSGSDTQYF,TGTGCCACCAGTGATCGGACTAGCGGGAGTGATACGCAGTATTTT